These 6 T cell receptor beta chains share one sample of origin, sequenced in a study of T cells after yellow fever vaccination. TCRdb itself ran the 5' RACE reads through MiXCR, one entry per CDR3 protein. The sample consists of more than 450,000 distinct CDR3 sequences, about a fifth of them appearing once. The sample in question was PBMCs, obtained approximately 22 days after the first yellow fever vaccination. These receptors originate from a man between 18 and 35 years old who received the YFV17D yellow fever vaccine.

The gene calls are TRBV4-1 and TRBJ1-1; D ambiguous. The CDR3 extends over 14 amino acids. The ends were cut back, 0 bases at V and 6 bases at J, with 11 bases in the middle. Germline V gene lookup returns CDR1 MGHRA and CDR2 YSYEKL. This CDR3 is CASSQDGNRAEAFF. The CDR3 DNA follows: TGCGCCAGCAGCCAAGATGGGAATAGGGCTGAAGCTTTCTTT.

The chain uses TRBV12-3 or TRBV12-4 and TRBJ2-7, with TRBD2 as a possible D gene (6 bases). The CDR3 extends over 18 amino acids. Trimming shortened V by 8 bases and J by 7 bases, and 33 bases separated the two germline ends. CDR3: CASRIPSMVGRFSGEQYV. As DNA, the CDR3 is TGTGCCAGCCGTATCCCATCCATGGTGGGGAGGTTTTCTGGGGAGCAGTACGTC.

This sequence joins TRBV7-2 and TRBJ2-5; D might be TRBD2 (6 bases). This CDR3 has 12 amino acids. V was clipped by 4 bases and J by 4 bases, with 7 bases between them. The V gene's germline CDR1 is SGHTA and CDR2 FQGNSA. CDR3 DNA: TGTGCCAGCAGCTGGAGGGCAGAGACCCAGTACTTC. Translating it yields CASSWRAETQYF.

This clonotype was seen a handful of times. The chain recombines TRBV28 with TRBJ2-7, with D maybe TRBD2 (6 bases). Germline V gene lookup returns CDR1 MDHEN and CDR2 SYDVKM. The length of the CDR3 is 13 residues. V was clipped by 9 bases and J by 1 base, with 13 bases between them. The CDR3: CASRQGGSYEQYV. CDR3 nucleotides: TGTGCCAGTCGGCAGGGAGGATCCTACGAGCAGTACGTC.

This chain joins TRBV6-1 and TRBJ2-3; 8 bases agree with TRBD2. Germline-derived CDR1 and CDR2 are MNHNS and SASEGT. Trimming cost V 6 bases and J 2 bases; bases outside gene matches: 10. The CDR3 runs to 16 residues. The CDR3 is CASRESGGSVTDTQYF. The CDR3 nucleotides read TGTGCCAGCAGGGAGAGCGGGGGTTCGGTCACAGATACGCAGTATTTT.

This clonotype was seen only a few times. J is TRBJ2-7 and V is TRBV5-5; the D gene is possibly TRBD2 (6 bases). Germline-derived CDR1 and CDR2 are SGHKS and YYEKEE (reference sequence). The CDR3 is made up of 16 amino acids. V was trimmed by 4 bases and J by 2 bases, leaving 19 bases between them. CDR3 residues: CASSPPAGQLTYEQYF. The CDR3 nucleotides read TGTGCCAGCAGCCCCCCGGCGGGGCAACTTACCTACGAGCAGTACTTC.